The 28 T cell receptor beta chains below come from one sample, sequenced in a study of T cells after yellow fever vaccination. Via MiXCR, TCRdb re-called the 5' RACE reads, giving one row per CDR3 protein. In the table there are about 230,000 distinct CDR3 sequences, roughly 6.3% of which are singletons. The input for sequencing was CD4+ T cells sorted from PBMCs, taken on the day of the yellow fever booster vaccination. Receptors were obtained from a man younger than 40 who received the YFV17D yellow fever vaccine.

At least ten counts were recorded for this clonotype. The chain uses TRBV19 and TRBJ2-2; D not certain. This CDR3 spans 15 amino acids. Trimming shortened V by 5 bases and J by 4 bases, and 14 bases separated the two germline ends. Germline V CDR1 and CDR2: LNHDA, SQIVND (reference sequence). The CDR3: CASSPLQRSTGELFF. The CDR3 region has the DNA TGTGCCAGTAGTCCCCTCCAGCGTTCCACCGGGGAGCTGTTTTTT.

The chain carries TRBV20-1 and TRBJ1-2, with D perhaps TRBD1 (6 bases). Trimming shortened V by 2 bases and J by 4 bases, and 14 bases separated the two germline ends. The CDR3 consists of 14 residues. Germline V gene sequence: CDR1 DFQATT, CDR2 SNEGSKA (reference sequence). CDR3 DNA sequence: TGCAGTGCTAGACCTTCAGGGGTAGGCTATGGCTACACCTTC. Its protein product is CSARPSGVGYGYTF.

In its sample, this clonotype was seen many times. The chain links TRBV5-1 to TRBJ2-5; 7 bases align to TRBD1. This CDR3 comprises 13 residues. After removal of 4 bases from V and 1 base from J, the junction contained 1 base not matched to a gene. Germline CDR1 SGHRS, CDR2 YFSETQ. The CDR3 nucleotides are TGCGCCAGCAGCGGGACAGCCCAAGAGACCCAGTACTTC. Translating it yields CASSGTAQETQYF.

This clonotype was observed at least ten times. CDR3 coding DNA: TGTGCCAGCAGTCCTAATACCTGGGCGGAGCAGTTCTTC. As protein: CASSPNTWAEQFF. The chain joins TRBV27 to TRBJ2-1; D is uncertain. Trimming took off 5 bases at V and 10 bases at J, with 15 bases between the two ends. Per the germline V gene, CDR1 is MNHEY and CDR2 is SMNVEV (reference sequence). The CDR3 extends over 13 amino acids.

This clonotype was observed at least ten times. The chain uses TRBV5-1 and TRBJ2-1; tentatively, D is TRBD2 (5 bases). Looked up from germline, CDR1 is SGHRS and CDR2 is YFSETQ. V lost 1 base and J lost 5, with 10 bases in between. The CDR3 spans 14 residues. The CDR3 DNA sequence: TGCGCCAGCAGCTTGCGGACTGGAGACAATGAGCAGTTCTTC. Translating it yields CASSLRTGDNEQFF. The full variable domain, rest sourced from reference TRBV5-1 and TRBJ2-1, is KAGVTQTPRYLIKTRGQQVTLSCSPISGHRSVSWYQQTPGQGLQFLFEYFSETQRNKGNFPGRFSGRQFSNSRSEMNVSTLELGDSALYLCASSLRTGDNEQFFGPGTRLTVL.

This clonotype was counted ten times or more. The chain joins TRBV7-2 to TRBJ2-5; TRBD1 matches 7 bases. The J segment lost 7 bases and the V segment lost 4 bases, leaving 9 bases of the junction unmatched. The CDR3 consists of 14 residues. Germline CDR1 reads SGHTA; CDR2 reads FQGNSA. In nucleotides, the CDR3 is TGTGCCAGCAGCTCCCACTCGGGACAGAGGACCCAGTACTTC. This sequence encodes CASSSHSGQRTQYF. Using reference TRBV7-2 and TRBJ2-5 for the parts outside the CDR3, the full variable domain is GAGVSQSPSNKVTEKGKDVELRCDPISGHTALYWYRQSLGQGLEFLIYFQGNSAPDKSGLPSDRFSAERTGGSVSTLTIQRTQQEDSAVYLCASSSHSGQRTQYFGPGTRLLVL.

V gene TRBV5-6 combines with J gene TRBJ1-4; D remains unclear. CDR3 length: 15 amino acids. V lost 1 base to trimming and J lost 3 bases, with 10 bases between them. Germline V gives CDR1 SGHDT, CDR2 YYEEEE. The CDR3 DNA reads as TGTGCCAGCAGCTTGCGAGTGACGGCTAATGAAAAACTGTTTTTT. Its translation is CASSLRVTANEKLFF.

In this sample, this clonotype turned up a few times. The V and J genes are TRBV5-5 and TRBJ2-7; weak D call: TRBD2 (5 bases). Germline CDR1 and CDR2: SGHKS and YYEKEE (reference sequence). Trimming shortened V by 0 bases and J by 2 bases, and 12 bases separated the two germline ends. The CDR3 sequence is 15 residues long. This chain's CDR3 is CASSLAGGRPYEQYF. The CDR3 region has the DNA TGTGCCAGCAGCTTGGCCGGTGGGAGACCCTACGAGCAGTACTTC.

This clonotype appeared a few times. The rearrangement joins TRBV20-1 to TRBJ1-2, with 11 nucleotides matching TRBD1. The CDR3 spans 14 residues. The J segment lost 12 bases and the V segment lost 5 bases, leaving 14 bases of the junction unmatched. In germline, CDR1 is DFQATT, CDR2 SNEGSKA (reference sequence). This CDR3 reads CSAQTPGTGGRNTF. The CDR3 DNA is TGCAGTGCTCAGACCCCCGGGACAGGGGGTAGGAACACCTTC.

The table lists this clonotype with many counts. The chain recombines TRBV7-2 with TRBJ2-1, with D perhaps TRBD1 or TRBD2 (5 bases each). CDR1 SGHTA and CDR2 FQGNSA come from the germline V gene. The CDR3 loop spans 15 amino acids. The ends were cut back, 4 bases at V and 9 bases at J, with 19 bases in the middle. The CDR3 loop is CASSSPTPGRREQFF. CDR3 nucleotide sequence: TGTGCCAGCAGCTCCCCCACCCCGGGACGACGTGAGCAGTTCTTC.

This sequence joins TRBV4-3 and TRBJ2-7; D may be TRBD2 (5 bases). The V gene lost 1 base and the J gene lost 4 bases, with 11 bases spanning the gap. The length of the CDR3 is 14 residues. Germline V gene data show CDR1 as LGHNA and CDR2 as YSLEER. The CDR3 sequence: CASSQGTGFYEQYF. CDR3 DNA sequence: TGCGCCAGCAGCCAAGGGACGGGGTTTTACGAGCAGTACTTC.

This clonotype was detected only a few times. The chain combines TRBV25-1 with TRBJ2-7; D could derive from TRBD1 or TRBD2 (5 bases each). The CDR3 length is 13 residues. CDR1 MGHDK and CDR2 SYGVNS come from the germline V gene. V was cut by 1 base and J by 3 bases, with 7 bases left in between. CDR3 loop: CASSESGLYEQYF. Written as DNA, the CDR3 is TGTGCCAGCAGTGAATCGGGGCTCTACGAGCAGTACTTC.

The rearrangement joins TRBV7-6 to TRBJ2-1, with D uncertain. This CDR3 is built from 17 residues. Trimming cost V 4 bases and J 0 bases, with 16 bases left between them. Germline V CDR1 and CDR2: SGHVS, FNYEAQ. CDR3 sequence reads: CASSSAYSSSSYNEQFF. CDR3 nucleotides: TGTGCCAGCAGCTCCGCATATTCGTCGAGCTCCTACAATGAGCAGTTCTTC.

This clonotype appeared a few times. The J gene is TRBJ2-2, the V gene TRBV5-4, with D unclear. The V and J ends lost 2 bases and 1 base respectively, with 6 bases between them. The CDR3 totals 14 residues. The germline gives CDR1 SGHNT, CDR2 YYREEE (reference sequence). The CDR3: CASSLERNTGELFF. In nucleotides, the CDR3 is TGTGCCAGCAGCTTAGAGAGGAACACCGGGGAGCTGTTTTTT.

The table lists this clonotype with many counts. This chain connects TRBV28 to TRBJ2-7; D is ambiguous. V lost 7 bases to trimming and J lost 3 bases, with 7 bases between them. The germline CDR1 and CDR2 sequences are MDHEN and SYDVKM. The CDR3 totals 11 residues. The CDR3 spells CASTLGYEQYF. In DNA, the CDR3 is TGTGCCAGCACCCTGGGCTACGAGCAGTACTTC.

The V gene is TRBV29-1, the J gene TRBJ1-2, with a tentative D call TRBD1 (6 bases). The V and J ends lost 6 bases and 1 base respectively, with 15 bases between them. Germline CDR1 is SQVTM and CDR2 is ANQGSEA. CDR3 size: 14 residues. The CDR3 spells CSVLGGPDNYGYTF. Here the CDR3 DNA reads TGCAGCGTGCTAGGGGGGCCAGATAACTATGGCTACACCTTC. Complete variable domain (other parts from reference TRBV29-1 and TRBJ1-2): SAVISQKPSRDICQRGTSLTIQCQVDSQVTMMFWYRQQPGQSLTLIATANQGSEATYESGFVIDKFPISRPNLTFSTLTVSNMSPEDSSIYLCSVLGGPDNYGYTFGSGTRLTVV.

This clonotype was seen ten or more times. J is TRBJ2-7 and V is TRBV20-1; possibly TRBD1 for D (5 bases). The germline CDR1 and CDR2 sequences are DFQATT and SNEGSKA (reference sequence). Trimming shortened V by 1 base and J by 5 bases, and 15 bases separated the two germline ends. The CDR3 is 14 amino acids. The CDR3 DNA reads TGCAGTGCTAGAGGGGTAGGGGCCGACGACGAGCAGTACTTC. This translates into CSARGVGADDEQYF.

This clonotype was detected ten times or more. The chain joins TRBV12-3 or TRBV12-4 to TRBJ2-3; the D gene is possibly TRBD2 (6 bases). The V end lost 5 bases, the J end lost 0 bases, and 9 bases lay between the germline ends. This CDR3 has 14 residues. In DNA, the CDR3 is TGTGCCAGCAGTGCCGGGACTAGCACAGATACGCAGTATTTT. It translates to CASSAGTSTDTQYF.

In regard to this clonotype: One end of the junction varies from germline; a read error may be responsible. The V and J genes are TRBV20-1 and TRBJ1-1; a possible D gene is TRBD1 (6 bases). The CDR3 has 17 residues. Germline assignment: CDR1 DFQATT and CDR2 SNEGSKA (reference sequence). The CDR3 loop reads CCASGPGDPGAYTEAFF. The CDR3 coding sequence is TGCTGTGCTAGTGGGCCCGGGGATCCGGGGGCTTACACTGAAGCTTTCTTT.

Ten or more counts support this clonotype. This chain connects TRBV12-3 or TRBV12-4 to TRBJ1-6, with a weak D call TRBD1 (5 bases). V lost 5 bases, J lost 9 bases, and 14 bases lay in between. CDR3 length equals 14 residues. CDR3 bases: TGTGCCAGCAGTCCGGGACGGAACCTTTCACCCCTCCACTTT. Amino acid sequence: CASSPGRNLSPLHF.

The V call is TRBV27, the J call TRBJ2-5; D gene unclear. Trimming removed 3 bases from V and 3 bases from J, with 8 bases in between. CDR1 is MNHEY, CDR2 SMNVEV, per germline (reference sequence). This CDR3 has 13 amino acids. CDR3 in amino acids: CASSFLKKETQYF. The CDR3 nucleotides read TGTGCCAGCAGTTTCTTAAAGAAAGAGACCCAGTACTTC.

This clonotype has only a few counts. The CDR3 sequence: CASSIRDSLGNEQFF. The CDR3 DNA is TGTGCCAGCAGCATCCGGGACTCCCTCGGCAATGAGCAGTTCTTC. The rearrangement uses TRBV12-3 or TRBV12-4 and TRBJ2-1, with D possibly TRBD2 on 6 matching bases. This CDR3 is built from 15 residues. The V and J ends lost 6 bases and 6 bases respectively, with 18 bases between them.

This clonotype appeared a few times. This rearrangement joins TRBV7-3 to TRBJ2-3; D possibly corresponds to TRBD2 (5 bases). Germline assignment: CDR1 SGHTA and CDR2 FQGTGA. Trimming cost V 5 bases and J 4 bases, with 13 bases left between them. The CDR3 totals 14 residues. Here the CDR3 DNA reads TGTGCCAGCAGCCCCGGTAGCGTCGCAGATACGCAGTATTTT. It is translated as CASSPGSVADTQYF.

Regarding this clonotype: This may be a read error, as it is one base from a much larger clone. The chain combines TRBV29-1 with TRBJ2-2; D is possibly TRBD1 (6 bases). Germline V gives CDR1 SQVTM, CDR2 ANQGSEA. The CDR3 spans 13 residues. The CDR3 nucleotides read TGCATCGCCGGGACAATCGTTTCCGGGGAGCTGTTTTTT. The encoded protein is CIAGTIVSGELFF.

This clonotype was picked up a small number of times. CDR3 sequence reads: CASSQGGEVGANVLTF. The CDR3 nucleotides read TGTGCCAGCAGCCAAGGGGGGGAGGTAGGGGCCAACGTCCTGACTTTC. The chain couples TRBV4-2 to TRBJ2-6; D might be TRBD2 (6 bases). Germline assignment: CDR1 LGHNA and CDR2 YNFKEQ. V lost 1 base and J 4 bases, leaving 11 bases between the germline ends. CDR3 size: 16 residues.

This clonotype has at least ten counts. This chain uses TRBV12-3 or TRBV12-4 with TRBJ2-1, with TRBD2 matching 12 bases. This CDR3 comprises 14 residues. The trim removed 8 bases at V and 9 bases at J, leaving 8 bases unmatched. CDR3 sequence: CASSSSGRASEQFF. As DNA, the CDR3 is TGTGCCAGCTCGTCTAGCGGGAGGGCGAGTGAGCAGTTCTTC.

This clonotype turned up a few times. The CDR3 DNA reads TGTGCCAGCAGTTATCAGGGGGCGCAAAGCGAGCAGTACTTC. Translated: CASSYQGAQSEQYF. The V call is TRBV6-5, the J call TRBJ2-7; 8 positions match TRBD1. In germline, CDR1 is MNHEY, CDR2 SVGAGI. This CDR3 spans 14 amino acids. V dropped 3 bases and J dropped 6; count of bases not matched to a gene: 7.

This clonotype was seen a handful of times. The chain joins TRBV19 to TRBJ2-5, with D possibly TRBD2 on 5 matching bases. The germline gives CDR1 LNHDA, CDR2 SQIVND (reference sequence). The CDR3 has 13 amino acids. V lost 5 bases, J lost 7 bases, and 14 bases lay in between. The DNA of the CDR3 is TGTGCCAGTAGTCCGACGGCCCGGGGGACCCAGTACTTC. Protein sequence: CASSPTARGTQYF. Variable domain in full (rest from reference TRBV19 and TRBJ2-5): DGGITQSPKYLFRKEGQNVTLSCEQNLNHDAMYWYRQDPGQGLRLIYYSQIVNDFQKGDIAEGYSVSREKKESFPLTVTSAQKNPTAFYLCASSPTARGTQYFGPGTRLLVL.